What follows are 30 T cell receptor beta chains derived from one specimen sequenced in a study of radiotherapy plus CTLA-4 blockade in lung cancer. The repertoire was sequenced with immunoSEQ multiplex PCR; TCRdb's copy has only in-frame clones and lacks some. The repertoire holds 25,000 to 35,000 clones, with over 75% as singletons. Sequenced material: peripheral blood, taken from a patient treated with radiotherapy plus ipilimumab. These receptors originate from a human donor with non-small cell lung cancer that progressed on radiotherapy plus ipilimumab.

The CDR3 region has the DNA TGTGCCAGCAGCCAATCTGGACAGGGATACAATGAGCAGTTCTTC. Protein sequence: CASSQSGQGYNEQFF. The rearrangement joins TRBV4-2 to TRBJ2-1; TRBD1 matches 8 bases. V lost 2 bases to trimming and J lost 4 bases; unmatched junction nucleotides: 4. Per the germline V gene, CDR1 is LGHNA and CDR2 is YNFKEQ. The CDR3 runs 15 residues.

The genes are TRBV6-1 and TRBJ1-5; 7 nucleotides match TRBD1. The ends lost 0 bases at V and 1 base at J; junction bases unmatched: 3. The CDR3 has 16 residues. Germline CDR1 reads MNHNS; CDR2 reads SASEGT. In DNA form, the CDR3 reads TGTGCCAGCAGTGAAGCGCCAGGGGGAAGCAATCAGCCCCAGCATTTT. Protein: CASSEAPGGSNQPQHF.

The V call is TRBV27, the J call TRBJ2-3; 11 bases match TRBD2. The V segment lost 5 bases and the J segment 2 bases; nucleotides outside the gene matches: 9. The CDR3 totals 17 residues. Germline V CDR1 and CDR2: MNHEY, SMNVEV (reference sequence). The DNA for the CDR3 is TGTGCCAGCAGTCTGGGACTAGCGGCGGGGTACACAGATACGCAGTATTTT. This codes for CASSLGLAAGYTDTQYF.

As DNA, the CDR3 is TGTGCCAGCAGCTTAGATGTGGGGAGGGCAGCTTTCTTT. Its translation is CASSLDVGRAAFF. The rearrangement uses TRBV7-9 and TRBJ1-1; no clear D. Deletions cut 1 base from V and 10 bases from J, with 13 bases between. This CDR3 is 13 amino acids long. The germline V gene encodes CDR1 SEHNR and CDR2 FQNEAQ (reference sequence).

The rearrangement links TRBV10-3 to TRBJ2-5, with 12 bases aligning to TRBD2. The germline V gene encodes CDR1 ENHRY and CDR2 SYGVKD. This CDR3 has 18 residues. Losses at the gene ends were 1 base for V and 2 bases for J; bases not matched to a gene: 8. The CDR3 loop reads CAISEWASGGAVQETQYF. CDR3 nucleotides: TGTGCCATCAGTGAGTGGGCTAGCGGGGGGGCCGTACAAGAGACCCAGTACTTC.

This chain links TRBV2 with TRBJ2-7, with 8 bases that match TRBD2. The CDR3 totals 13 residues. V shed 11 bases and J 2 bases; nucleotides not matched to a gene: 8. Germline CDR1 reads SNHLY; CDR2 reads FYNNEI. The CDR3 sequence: CAGGRGATYEQYF. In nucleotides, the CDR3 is TGTGCCGGGGGGCGGGGGGCGACCTACGAGCAGTACTTC. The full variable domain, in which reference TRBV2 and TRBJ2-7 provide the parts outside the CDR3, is EPEVTQTPSHQVTQMGQEVILRCVPISNHLYFYWYRQILGQKVEFLVSFYNNEISEKSEIFDDQFSVERPDGSNFTLKIRSTKLEDSAMYFCAGGRGATYEQYFGPGTRLTVT.

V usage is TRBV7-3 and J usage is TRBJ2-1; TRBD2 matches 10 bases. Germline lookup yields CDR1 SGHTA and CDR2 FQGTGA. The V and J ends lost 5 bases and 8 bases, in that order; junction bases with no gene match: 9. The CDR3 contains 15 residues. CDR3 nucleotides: TGTGCCAGCAGCATCAGCGGGGGGGCATTCGATGAGCAGTTCTTC. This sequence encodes CASSISGGAFDEQFF.

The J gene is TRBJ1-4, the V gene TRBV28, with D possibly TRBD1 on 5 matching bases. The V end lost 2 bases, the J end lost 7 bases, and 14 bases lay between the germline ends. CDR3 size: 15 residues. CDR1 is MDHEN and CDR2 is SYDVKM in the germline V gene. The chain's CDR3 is CASSLPGAGFEKLFF. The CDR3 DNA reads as TGTGCCAGCAGTTTACCCGGGGCGGGGTTTGAAAAACTGTTTTTT.

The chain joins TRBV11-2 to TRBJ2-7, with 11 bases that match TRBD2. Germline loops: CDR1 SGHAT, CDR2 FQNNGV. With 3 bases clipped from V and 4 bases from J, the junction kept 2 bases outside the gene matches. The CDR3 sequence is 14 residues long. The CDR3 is CASSLTSGVYEQYF. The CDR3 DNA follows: TGTGCCAGCAGCTTGACTAGCGGGGTATACGAGCAGTACTTC.

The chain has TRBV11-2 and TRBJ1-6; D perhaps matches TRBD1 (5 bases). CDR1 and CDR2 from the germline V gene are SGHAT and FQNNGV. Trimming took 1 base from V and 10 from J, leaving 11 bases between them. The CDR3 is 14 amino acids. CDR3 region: CASSLVRGTSPLHF. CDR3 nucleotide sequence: TGTGCCAGCAGCTTAGTGCGCGGGACCTCACCCCTCCACTTT.

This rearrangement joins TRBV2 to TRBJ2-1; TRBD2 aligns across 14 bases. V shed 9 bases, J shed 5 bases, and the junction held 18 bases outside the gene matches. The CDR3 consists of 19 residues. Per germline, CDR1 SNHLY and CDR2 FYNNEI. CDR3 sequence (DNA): TGTGCCAGTTCACCCGGGCGACTAGCGGGGGGGCCAGGCCACAATGAGCAGTTCTTC. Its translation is CASSPGRLAGGPGHNEQFF.

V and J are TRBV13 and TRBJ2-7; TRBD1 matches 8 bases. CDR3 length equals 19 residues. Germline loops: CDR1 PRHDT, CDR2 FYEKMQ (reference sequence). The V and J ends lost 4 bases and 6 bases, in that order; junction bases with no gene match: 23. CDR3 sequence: CASSSFLHRRTGLGIEQYF. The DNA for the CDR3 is TGTGCCAGCAGCTCCTTTCTACACCGACGGACAGGGTTAGGTATCGAGCAGTACTTC.

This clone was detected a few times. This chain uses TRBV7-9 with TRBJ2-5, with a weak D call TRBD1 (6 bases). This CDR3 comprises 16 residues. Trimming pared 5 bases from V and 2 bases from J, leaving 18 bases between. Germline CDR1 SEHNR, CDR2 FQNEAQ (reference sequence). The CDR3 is CASSNYGQSYQETQYF. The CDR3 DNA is TGTGCCAGCAGCAACTATGGACAGAGCTATCAAGAGACCCAGTACTTC.

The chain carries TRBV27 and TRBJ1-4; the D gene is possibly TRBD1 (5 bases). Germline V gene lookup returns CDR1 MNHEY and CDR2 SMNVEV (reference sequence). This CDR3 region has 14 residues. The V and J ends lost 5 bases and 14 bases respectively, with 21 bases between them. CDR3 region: CASSRVGARMALFF. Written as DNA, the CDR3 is TGTGCCAGCAGTCGTGTAGGGGCGCGGATGGCGCTGTTTTTT.

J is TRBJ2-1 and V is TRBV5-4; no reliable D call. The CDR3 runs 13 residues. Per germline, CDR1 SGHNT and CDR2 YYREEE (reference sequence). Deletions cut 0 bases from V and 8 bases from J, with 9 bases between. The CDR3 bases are TGTGCCAGCAGCTTGGATGGCCGGGATGAGCAGTTCTTC. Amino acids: CASSLDGRDEQFF.

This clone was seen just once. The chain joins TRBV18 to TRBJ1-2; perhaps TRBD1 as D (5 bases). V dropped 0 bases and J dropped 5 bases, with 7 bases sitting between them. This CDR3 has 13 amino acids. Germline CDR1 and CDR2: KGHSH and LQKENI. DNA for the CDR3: TGTGCCAGCTCACCACCAAAGGGGTATGGCTACACCTTC. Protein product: CASSPPKGYGYTF.

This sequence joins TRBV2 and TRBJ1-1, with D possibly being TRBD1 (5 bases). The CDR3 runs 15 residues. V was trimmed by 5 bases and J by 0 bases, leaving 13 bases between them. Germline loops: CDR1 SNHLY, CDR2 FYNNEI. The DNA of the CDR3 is TGTGCCAGCAGTCCTGACAGCCACATGAACACTGAAGCTTTCTTT. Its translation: CASSPDSHMNTEAFF.

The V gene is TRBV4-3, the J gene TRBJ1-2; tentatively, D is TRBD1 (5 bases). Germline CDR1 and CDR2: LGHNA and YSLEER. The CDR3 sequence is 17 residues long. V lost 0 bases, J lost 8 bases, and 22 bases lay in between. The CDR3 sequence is CASSQDVAGLVVEGYTF. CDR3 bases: TGCGCCAGCAGCCAAGATGTGGCGGGACTTGTGGTAGAGGGCTACACCTTC.

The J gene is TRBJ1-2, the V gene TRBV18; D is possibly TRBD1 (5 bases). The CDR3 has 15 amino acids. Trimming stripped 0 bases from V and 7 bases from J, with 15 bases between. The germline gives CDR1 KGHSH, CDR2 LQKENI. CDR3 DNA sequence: TGTGCCAGCTCACCACCCTCGGTTACGGGGGTTGGCTACACCTTC. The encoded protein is CASSPPSVTGVGYTF.

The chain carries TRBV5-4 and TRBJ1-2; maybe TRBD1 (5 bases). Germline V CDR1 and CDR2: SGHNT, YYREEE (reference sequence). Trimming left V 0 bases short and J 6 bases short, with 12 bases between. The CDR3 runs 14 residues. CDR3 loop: CASSLAGAGNGYTF. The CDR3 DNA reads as TGTGCCAGCAGCTTGGCCGGGGCGGGGAATGGCTACACCTTC. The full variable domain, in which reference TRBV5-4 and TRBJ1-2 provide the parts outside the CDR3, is ETGVTQSPTHLIKTRGQQVTLRCSSQSGHNTVSWYQQALGQGPQFIFQYYREEENGRGNFPPRFSGLQFPNYSSELNVNALELDDSALYLCASSLAGAGNGYTFGSGTRLTVV.

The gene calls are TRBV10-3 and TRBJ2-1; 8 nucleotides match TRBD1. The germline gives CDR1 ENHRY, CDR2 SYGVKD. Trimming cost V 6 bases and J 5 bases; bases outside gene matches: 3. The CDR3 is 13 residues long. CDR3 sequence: CAIRGQENNEQFF. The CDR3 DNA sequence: TGTGCCATCAGGGGACAGGAAAACAATGAGCAGTTCTTC.

The CDR3 bases are TGTGCCAGCGGCTCCCCGGGGGGACAGGGGGCTGAAAAACTGTTTTTT. Its protein is CASGSPGGQGAEKLFF. The gene calls are TRBV6-6 and TRBJ1-4, with 12 bases matching TRBD1. The CDR3 totals 16 residues. Germline loops: CDR1 MNHNY, CDR2 SVGAGI (reference sequence). V shed 8 bases, J shed 7 bases, and the junction held 11 bases outside the gene matches.

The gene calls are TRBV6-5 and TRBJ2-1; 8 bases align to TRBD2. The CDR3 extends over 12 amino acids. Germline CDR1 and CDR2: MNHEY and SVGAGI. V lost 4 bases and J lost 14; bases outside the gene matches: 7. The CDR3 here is CASSFDSGVEFF. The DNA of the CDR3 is TGTGCCAGCAGTTTCGATAGCGGGGTCGAGTTCTTC.

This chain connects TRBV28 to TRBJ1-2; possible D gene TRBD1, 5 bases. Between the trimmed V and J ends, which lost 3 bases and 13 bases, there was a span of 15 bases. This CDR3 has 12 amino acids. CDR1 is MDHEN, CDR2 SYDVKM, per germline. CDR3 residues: CASSLGGGQGTF. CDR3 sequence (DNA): TGTGCCAGCAGTTTGGGAGGAGGGCAGGGCACCTTC.

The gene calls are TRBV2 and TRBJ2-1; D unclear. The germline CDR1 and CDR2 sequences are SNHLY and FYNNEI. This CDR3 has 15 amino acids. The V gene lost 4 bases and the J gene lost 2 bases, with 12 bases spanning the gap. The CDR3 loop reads CASSGAADAYNEQFF. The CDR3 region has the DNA TGTGCCAGCAGTGGGGCCGCCGACGCCTACAATGAGCAGTTCTTC.

CDR3 DNA: TGTGCCAGCAGCTTATTCGATCGGCTAGCGGGGGGCGATGAGCAGTTCTTC. This codes for CASSLFDRLAGGDEQFF. The chain combines TRBV7-8 with TRBJ2-1; 11 nucleotides match TRBD2. Per the germline V gene, CDR1 is SGHVS and CDR2 is FQNEAQ. This CDR3 has 17 amino acids. V lost 2 bases, J lost 8 bases, and 11 bases stayed unmatched.

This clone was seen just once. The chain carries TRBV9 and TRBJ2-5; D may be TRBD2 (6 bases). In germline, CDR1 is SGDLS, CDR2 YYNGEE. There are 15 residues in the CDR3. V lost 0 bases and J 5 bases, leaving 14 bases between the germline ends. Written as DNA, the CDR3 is TGTGCCAGCAGCGTAGCGGCGGGGCAGCGGGAGACCCAGTACTTC. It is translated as CASSVAAGQRETQYF.

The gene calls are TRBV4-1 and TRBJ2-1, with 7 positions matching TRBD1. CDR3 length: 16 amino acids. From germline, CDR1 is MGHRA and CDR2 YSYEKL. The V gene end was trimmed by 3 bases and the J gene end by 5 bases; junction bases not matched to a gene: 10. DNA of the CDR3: TGCGCCAGCAGCCACGTACAGGGGTTTCCGAACAATGAGCAGTTCTTC. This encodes CASSHVQGFPNNEQFF.

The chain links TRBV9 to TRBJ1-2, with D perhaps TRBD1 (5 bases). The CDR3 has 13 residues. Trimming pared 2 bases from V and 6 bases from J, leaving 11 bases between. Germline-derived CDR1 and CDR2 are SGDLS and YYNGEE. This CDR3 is CASSVDGGDGYTF. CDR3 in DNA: TGTGCCAGCAGCGTTGACGGGGGGGATGGCTACACCTTC.

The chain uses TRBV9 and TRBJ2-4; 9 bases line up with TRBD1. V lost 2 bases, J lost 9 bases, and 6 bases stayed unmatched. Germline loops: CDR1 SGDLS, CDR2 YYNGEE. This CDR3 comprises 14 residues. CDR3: CASSVGQGSGIQYF. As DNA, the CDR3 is TGTGCCAGCAGCGTCGGACAGGGGTCTGGCATTCAGTACTTC.